What follows is one TCR beta chain and its context. What antigen it recognizes has not been identified. It has no much larger one-base neighbor in the sample; base qualities were not kept. The germline V gene sets CDR1 to SGHRS and CDR2 to YFSETQ. At the junction V is shortened by 1 base and J by 1 base; bases outside the gene matches: 4. From the cysteine up to the phenylalanine, the CDR3 has a length of 16 residues. The kept DNA is CDR3 alone, 48 bases in frame from the first base. Samples from volunteer blood donors who had recovered from COVID-19 were contributed by a second Seattle source. Whole blood was collected in K2EDTA tubes by collaborating institutions according to the institutions' own protocols. For TCRbeta analysis, collaborators shipped samples in one of three forms: frozen whole blood, isolated PBMCs, or DNA extracted from either of those sample types. TCRbeta CDR3 regions were amplified from genomic DNA by means of the immunoSEQ Assay, a bias-controlled multiplex PCR. The authors' analysis ran thus. Nucleated cell counts per sample were estimated from amplification of reference gene primers within the assay. To quantify the absolute abundance of each unique TCRbeta CDR3 rearrangement, sequence reads were collapsed and filtered. Productive Simpson clonality was computed per sample as the square root of Simpson's diversity index over productive rearrangements. The clones in this table, taken by TCRdb from immuneACCESS, are in-frame only. Not every clone is retained; where verified, under half of the shortfall comes from an unresolved V gene, and the cause of the rest is unknown. That table is the source of V, J and clone size, and D and trimming were worked out from the DNA. Across this sample there are about 230,000 clones, with 75% to 85% seen only once. 2% to 2.5% of the sample is held by the ten biggest clonotypes.

These data are taken from a study of blood T cell repertoires in COVID-19 (dated by TCRdb to about 2020). Looking at the study overall: Samples covering the acute and convalescent phases of COVID-19 were provided by collaborators in the United States, Italy and Spain. A freely available public database, intended as a resource for researchers studying the immune response to SARS-CoV-2, is where the repertoires were released. A de-identified subject ID, COVID-19 status, age in years and sex were almost always included in the sample metadata. Samples came from the ongoing ImmuneRACE study (first 160 participants) plus 1,254 subjects from 6 global collaborators. Deeply sampled blood TCRbeta repertoires from subjects exposed to, actively infected with, or recovered from COVID-19 were included in the dataset. Where HLA class I and class II types were available, the types were taken from metadata supplied by the sample provider, not from assay-based typing. The material from the prospective study consisted of cDNA or gDNA derived from T cells, B-cell-depleted T cells, or PBMCs.

What the study reported, not specific to this receptor: Clinical and demographic metadata were provided uncurated, with the amount varying by source and participant.

This TCR was sampled from a man aged 40-50 years who had recovered from COVID-19. The material sequenced was peripheral blood. The sequence links TRBV5-1 to TRBJ2-3; 9 central bases correspond to TRBD2. The CDR3 amino acid sequence is: CASSLSSSGGTDTQYF. The nucleotides are TGCGCCAGCAGCTTGTCGTCTAGCGGGGGCACAGATACGCAGTATTTT.